This TCR beta chain appears in the sequencing data of a study of T cell responses to AZD1222 COVID-19 vaccine. As to this clone: Its matching antigen is unknown.

Sequenced by immunoSEQ multiplex PCR; TCRdb stores in-frame clones only, minus some. Of about 180,000 clones in the sample, over 80% were seen once. This CDR3 contains 17 residues. Study-wide results and limits: Baseline serology detected seropositivity in only six or seven AZD1222 recipients. Unmutated variant regions are reportedly the target of nearly half of TCRs that are spike-specific. Recipients of two AZD1222 doses showed rising Spike-specific TCR breadth and depth. Clonal diversity may have been underestimated, and the donors were mostly white British, with more females than males.

Sequencing was performed on peripheral blood, taken 28 days after the second dose of the MenACWY control vaccine. This sequence joins TRBV21-1 and TRBJ2-7; TRBD1, as called in the table, went unchecked against the DNA. TRBV21-1 is shown as a pseudogene. The clonotype was recovered from an adult who received the MenACWY meningococcal vaccine as a control. CDR3 region: CASSKETRDKSSYEQYF. In nucleotides, the CDR3 is TGTGCCAGCAGCAAAGAAACCCGGGACAAGAGCTCCTACGAGCAGTACTTC.